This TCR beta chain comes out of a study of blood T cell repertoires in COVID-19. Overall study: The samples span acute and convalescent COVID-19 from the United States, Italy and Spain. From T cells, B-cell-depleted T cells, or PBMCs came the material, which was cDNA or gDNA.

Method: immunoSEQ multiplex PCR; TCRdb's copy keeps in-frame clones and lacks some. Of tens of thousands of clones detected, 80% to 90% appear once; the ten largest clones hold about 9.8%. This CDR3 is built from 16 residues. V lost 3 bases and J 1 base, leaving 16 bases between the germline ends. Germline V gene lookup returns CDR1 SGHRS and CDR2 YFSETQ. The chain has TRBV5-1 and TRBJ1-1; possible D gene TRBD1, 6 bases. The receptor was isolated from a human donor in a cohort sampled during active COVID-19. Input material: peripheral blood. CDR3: CASSYASDRPNTEAFF. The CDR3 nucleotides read TGCGCCAGCAGCTACGCCTCCGACAGGCCGAACACTGAAGCTTTCTTT.